The 29 T cell receptor beta chains given below trace back to one sample, sequenced in a study of T cell repertoires in cytomegalovirus infection. Using its own MiXCR run on the reads, TCRdb lists one record per CDR3 protein. The table records under 200,000 distinct CDR3 sequences, roughly 9.8% of them present only once. The specimen was PBMCs. These TCRs come from a human donor in good health (CMV status not recorded). Some clones in this sample may be carry-over from other donors' samples.

The rearrangement links TRBV28 to TRBJ2-5; no clear D. The CDR3 length is 11 residues. Per germline, CDR1 MDHEN and CDR2 SYDVKM. Trimming took 5 bases from V and 9 from J, leaving 10 bases between them. The CDR3 sequence: CASSRAPAQYF. The CDR3, as DNA: TGTGCCAGCAGTCGTGCACCGGCCCAGTACTTC.

Many counts were recorded for this clonotype. V is TRBV7-2 and J is TRBJ1-1; possibly TRBD1 for D (5 bases). Germline CDR1 SGHTA, CDR2 FQGNSA. Trimming took off 5 bases at V and 8 bases at J, with 15 bases between the two ends. The CDR3 spans 13 residues. DNA of the CDR3: TGTGCCAGCAGCAGACGGGACGGTAGGGAAGCTTTCTTT. Its protein is CASSRRDGREAFF.

This clonotype showed up many times. The chain is built from TRBV19 and TRBJ1-2, with D perhaps matching TRBD1 (5 bases). CDR3 length: 14 amino acids. Trimming took off 3 bases at V and 4 bases at J, with 12 bases between the two ends. CDR1 LNHDA and CDR2 SQIVND come from the germline V gene (reference sequence). The CDR3 reads CASSMAPRGYGYTF. CDR3 coding DNA: TGTGCCAGTAGTATGGCCCCGAGGGGCTATGGCTACACCTTC.

A few counts support this clonotype. J is TRBJ2-1 and V is TRBV4-3; 8 bases align to TRBD2. V dropped 2 bases and J dropped 2; count of bases not matched to a gene: 5. CDR1 and CDR2 (germline): LGHNA, YSLEER. This CDR3 spans 16 amino acids. The CDR3 protein is CASSQIRGGTYNEQFF. The CDR3 DNA is TGCGCCAGCAGCCAAATACGGGGGGGGACCTACAATGAGCAGTTCTTC.

This clonotype was counted ten times or more. The gene calls are TRBV5-4 and TRBJ2-4; D is perhaps TRBD2 (6 bases). The ends were cut back, 4 bases at V and 8 bases at J, with 10 bases in the middle. The length of the CDR3 is 12 residues. The V gene's germline CDR1 is SGHNT and CDR2 YYREEE (reference sequence). The CDR3 DNA reads as TGTGCCAGCAGCGGCTGGGGGGACATTCAGTACTTC. Its translation is CASSGWGDIQYF.

At least ten counts were recorded for this clonotype. The rearrangement uses TRBV7-2 and TRBJ1-6, with D perhaps matching TRBD1 (6 bases). V shed 3 bases and J shed 2 bases, with 17 bases lying between them. Germline-derived CDR1 and CDR2 are SGHTA and FQGNSA. The CDR3 loop spans 18 amino acids. The CDR3 protein is CASSFRLDRTTYNSPLHF. In DNA, the CDR3 is TGTGCCAGCAGCTTCAGACTCGACAGGACGACCTATAATTCACCCCTCCACTTT.

At least ten counts were recorded for this clonotype. This sequence joins TRBV7-2 and TRBJ1-1; a weak D match, TRBD1 (5 bases). This CDR3 contains 14 residues. CDR1 and CDR2 from the germline V gene are SGHTA and FQGNSA. Trimming took off 1 base at V and 8 bases at J, with 14 bases between the two ends. The CDR3 DNA sequence: TGTGCCAGCAGCTTAGTTTCCCGGGACGGGGAAGCTTTCTTT. Its protein product is CASSLVSRDGEAFF.

Many counts were recorded for this clonotype. The chain links TRBV6-4 to TRBJ2-1; TRBD1 aligns across 7 bases. This CDR3 is 15 amino acids long. With 4 bases clipped from V and 1 base from J, the junction kept 4 bases outside the gene matches. CDR1 is MRHNA and CDR2 is SNTAGT in the germline V gene. The CDR3 reads CASSVRDSSYNEQFF. CDR3 DNA: TGTGCCAGCAGTGTAAGGGACAGTTCCTACAATGAGCAGTTCTTC.

Notes on this clonotype: A much larger clone is a single base away; this may be a read error. CDR3 nucleotides: TGTGCCAGCAGCTTAGTGGGGGGGCTCATGAACACTGCAGCTTTCTTT. Its translation: CASSLVGGLMNTAAFF. The rearrangement links TRBV7-6 to TRBJ1-1, with a possible D match to TRBD1 (6 bases). Germline V gives CDR1 SGHVS, CDR2 FNYEAQ. This CDR3 is 16 amino acids long. The variable domain in full, with the rest retrieved from reference TRBV7-6 and TRBJ1-1, is GAGVSQSPRYKVTKRGQDVALRCDPISGHVSLYWYRQALGQGPEFLTYFNYEAQQDKSGLPNDRFSAERPEGSISTLTIQRTEQRDSAMYRCASSLVGGLMNTAAFFGQGTRLTVV.

This chain uses TRBV6-2 or TRBV6-3 with TRBJ2-1; D not certain. This CDR3 comprises 14 residues. Looked up from germline, CDR1 is MNHEY and CDR2 is SVGEGT. V lost 3 bases and J lost 9, with 15 bases in between. DNA for the CDR3: TGTGCCAGCAGTTATTCCCGGAGAATTCTTGAGCAGTTCTTC. It translates to CASSYSRRILEQFF.

This clonotype was found many times. This chain links TRBV7-3 with TRBJ2-5, with 11 bases that match TRBD2. Germline V gene data show CDR1 as SGHTA and CDR2 as FQGTGA. This CDR3 comprises 18 residues. With 5 bases clipped from V and 3 bases from J, the junction kept 14 bases outside the gene matches. The chain's CDR3 is CASSPSIGTSGYKETQYF. The CDR3 nucleotides are TGTGCCAGCAGCCCCTCTATCGGGACTAGCGGTTACAAAGAGACCCAGTACTTC.

The chain joins TRBV18 to TRBJ1-2; TRBD1 is a possible D gene (5 bases). This CDR3 region has 14 residues. V lost 6 bases and J lost 8, with 19 bases in between. Germline V gene data show CDR1 as KGHSH and CDR2 as LQKENI. The CDR3 DNA follows: TGTGCCAGCTCGGGACTCAATCTAGCCTTAGGCTACACCTTC. Translated: CASSGLNLALGYTF.

Only a few counts were recorded for this clonotype. The gene calls are TRBV19 and TRBJ2-1, with 7 bases aligning to TRBD2. This CDR3 has 19 residues. V dropped 4 bases and J dropped 0; count of bases not matched to a gene: 15. Germline CDR1 is LNHDA and CDR2 is SQIVND (reference sequence). The CDR3 DNA follows: TGTGCCAGTAGTACTGTTGGTAGCGGGTTTGCTTCCTCCTACAATGAGCAGTTCTTC. It translates to CASSTVGSGFASSYNEQFF.

The chain links TRBV9 to TRBJ2-5; 9 nucleotides line up with TRBD2. V was clipped by 0 bases and J by 1 base; unmatched bases: 10. Germline-derived CDR1 and CDR2 are SGDLS and YYNGEE. The CDR3 covers 18 residues. The CDR3, as DNA: TGTGCCAGCAGCGTAGGGCCTAGCGGGAAGGTGAGCCAAGAGACCCAGTACTTC. The encoded protein is CASSVGPSGKVSQETQYF.

This clonotype has only a few counts. The chain couples TRBV12-3 or TRBV12-4 to TRBJ2-1; 8 bases are shared with TRBD2. The CDR3 sequence is 15 residues long. Trimming at V came to 3 bases and at J to 7 bases, leaving 8 bases not matched to a gene. The CDR3 spells CASSFPSGGVNEQFF. The CDR3 DNA follows: TGTGCCAGCAGTTTTCCCAGCGGGGGAGTTAATGAGCAGTTCTTC.

This clonotype was seen ten or more times. The genes are TRBV7-2 and TRBJ1-5, with TRBD1 as a possible D gene (6 bases). V lost 7 bases to trimming and J lost 7 bases, with 17 bases between them. The CDR3 covers 14 residues. CDR1 and CDR2 (germline): SGHTA, FQGNSA. CDR3 residues: CASNLRGGGQPQHF. In DNA, the CDR3 is TGTGCCAGCAACCTGAGGGGGGGAGGGCAGCCCCAGCATTTT.

The sample holds many counts of this clonotype. The V gene is TRBV19, the J gene TRBJ1-5, with no clear D. Germline CDR1 reads LNHDA; CDR2 reads SQIVND (reference sequence). Trimming left V 2 bases short and J 0 bases short, with 11 bases between. CDR3 length: 16 amino acids. The CDR3 spells CASSIFRTDSNQPQHF. The CDR3 nucleotides are TGTGCCAGTAGTATATTCCGGACCGATAGCAATCAGCCCCAGCATTTT.

By proportion, this clonotype is medium-sized (0.01 to 0.1%). This chain connects TRBV7-2 to TRBJ1-2; 7 bases are shared with TRBD1. Germline trimming cut 3 bases from V and 4 bases from J; bases unmatched to any gene: 8. This CDR3 region has 15 residues. Germline V gene lookup returns CDR1 SGHTA and CDR2 FQGNSA. In nucleotides, the CDR3 is TGTGCCAGCAGCTTTACCGGGACAGCAGCCTATGGCTACACCTTC. Amino acid sequence: CASSFTGTAAYGYTF.

This clonotype came up many times. This chain connects TRBV7-8 to TRBJ2-7; 12 bases align to TRBD1. The CDR3 sequence is 15 residues long. J lost 3 bases, V lost 3 bases, and 3 bases had no gene match. CDR1 is SGHVS, CDR2 FQNEAQ, per germline. CDR3 nucleotides: TGTGCCAGCAGCTTCCGGGACAGGGGGCTCTACGAGCAGTACTTC. Its protein product is CASSFRDRGLYEQYF. Variable domain in full (rest from reference TRBV7-8 and TRBJ2-7): GAGVSQSPRYKVAKRGQDVALRCDPISGHVSLFWYQQALGQGPEFLTYFQNEAQLDKSGLPSDRFFAERPEGSVSTLKIQRTQQEDSAVYLCASSFRDRGLYEQYFGPGTRLTVT.

This clonotype was picked up many times. The rearrangement joins TRBV28 to TRBJ2-7, with TRBD1 matching 11 bases. The CDR3 loop spans 15 amino acids. Trimming removed 6 bases from V and 4 bases from J; junction bases left unmatched: 8. CDR1 MDHEN and CDR2 SYDVKM come from the germline V gene. This chain's CDR3 is CASSFRDRGGYEQYF. The CDR3 DNA sequence: TGTGCCAGCAGCTTCCGGGACAGGGGGGGTTACGAGCAGTACTTC.

The table lists this clonotype with a few counts. The rearrangement joins TRBV24-1 to TRBJ2-7; TRBD1 matches at 8 bases. The V gene end was trimmed by 4 bases and the J gene end by 3 bases; junction bases not matched to a gene: 4. The CDR3 has 14 residues. The germline V gene has CDR1 KGHDR and CDR2 SFDVKD. CDR3 amino acids: CATSDPDRGYEQYF. The CDR3 DNA is TGTGCCACCAGTGACCCAGACAGGGGCTACGAGCAGTACTTC.

The table lists this clonotype with many counts. CDR3 residues: CASSLRQGVGEQYF. CDR3 DNA sequence: TGTGCCAGCAGCTTACGGCAGGGGGTCGGGGAGCAGTACTTC. The rearrangement links TRBV7-2 to TRBJ2-7; TRBD1 agrees at 7 bases. The CDR3 runs 14 residues. Germline lookup yields CDR1 SGHTA and CDR2 FQGNSA. V was pared by 2 bases and J by 7 bases, with 8 bases of the junction left unmatched.

V gene TRBV19 combines with J gene TRBJ1-1, with D perhaps TRBD1 (5 bases). CDR3 length: 13 residues. The V and J ends lost 4 bases and 6 bases respectively, with 12 bases between them. In germline, CDR1 is LNHDA, CDR2 SQIVND (reference sequence). This chain's CDR3 is CASSTSGGAEAFF. The CDR3 DNA is TGTGCCAGTAGTACATCGGGGGGGGCTGAAGCTTTCTTT.

This clonotype was picked up many times. The chain is built from TRBV7-2 and TRBJ2-2; 7 nucleotides align to TRBD2. The CDR3 contains 16 residues. Trimming removed 0 bases from V and 1 base from J; junction bases left unmatched: 2. Germline assignment: CDR1 SGHTA and CDR2 FQGNSA. The CDR3 protein is CASSLAGGLNTGELFF. In DNA, the CDR3 is TGTGCCAGCAGCTTAGCGGGAGGGCTGAACACCGGGGAGCTGTTTTTT.

This clonotype showed up many times. The chain employs TRBV24-1 and TRBJ2-1; D remains unclear. Germline CDR1 KGHDR, CDR2 SFDVKD. The CDR3 extends over 11 amino acids. V shed 0 bases and J shed 12 bases, with 5 bases lying between them. Here the CDR3 DNA reads TGTGCCACCAGTGATTTGCAGGCGCAGTTCTTC. Amino acids: CATSDLQAQFF.

This chain uses TRBV20-1 with TRBJ1-2, with no clear D. The CDR3 is 17 residues long. Trimming shortened V by 6 bases and J by 5 bases, and 28 bases separated the two germline ends. Germline V gene sequence: CDR1 DFQATT, CDR2 SNEGSKA (reference sequence). CDR3 residues: CSAPRAGSVGDKYGYTF. As DNA, the CDR3 is TGCAGTGCCCCAAGAGCGGGGTCTGTTGGGGATAAATATGGCTACACCTTC.

Turning to this clonotype: One end of the junction fails to match germline, which may point to a read error. This chain joins TRBV7-2 and TRBJ2-1; D not certain. CDR1 SGHTA and CDR2 FQGNSA come from the germline V gene. CDR3 size: 18 residues. The CDR3 sequence is CTSSLPPLRRASYNEQFF. CDR3 sequence (DNA): TGTACCAGCAGCTTACCGCCCTTGCGAAGGGCCTCCTATAATGAGCAGTTCTTC.

This clonotype was detected ten times or more. The chain carries TRBV6-2 or TRBV6-3 and TRBJ2-7; 9 nucleotides align to TRBD1. This CDR3 has 12 amino acids. Germline V gene lookup returns CDR1 MNHEY and CDR2 SVGEGT. The trim removed 6 bases at V and 6 bases at J, leaving 3 bases unmatched. CDR3 in amino acids: CASRRTGAEQYF. The CDR3 DNA reads TGTGCCAGCAGACGGACAGGGGCCGAGCAGTACTTC.

This clonotype has at least ten counts. The V and J genes are TRBV7-9 and TRBJ2-1; 7 bases fit TRBD2. The CDR3 runs 15 residues. With V trimmed by 4 bases and J by 5 bases, 8 bases remained unmatched. The germline gives CDR1 SEHNR, CDR2 FQNEAQ (reference sequence). The DNA of the CDR3 is TGTGCCAGCAGCTCAGCGGGACTACCTAACAATGAGCAGTTCTTC. Protein sequence: CASSSAGLPNNEQFF. The variable domain in full, with the rest retrieved from reference TRBV7-9 and TRBJ2-1, is DTGVSQNPRHKITKRGQNVTFRCDPISEHNRLYWYRQTLGQGPEFLTYFQNEAQLEKSRLLSDRFSAERPKGSFSTLEIQRTEQGDSAMYLCASSSAGLPNNEQFFGPGTRLTVL.